This T cell receptor (beta chain) was sequenced in a study of radiation and T cells in renal cell carcinoma. The overall study: Nephrectomy followed 15 Gy stereotactic body radiation by 4 weeks.

Time point of the sample: baseline pretreatment blood. Treatment specified: 15 Gy SBRT to primary tumor, nephrectomy 4 weeks later. Study-wide points: No pretreatment tumor biopsies were available for baseline clonotypes.

In the case of this clone: Its antigen is as yet unknown.

Generated by immunoSEQ multiplex PCR, the TCRdb table keeps only in-frame clones and is missing some. The sample contains approximately 120,000 clones, roughly 80% of which appear only once. With V trimmed by 10 bases and J by 9 bases, 9 bases remained unmatched. Germline V gives CDR1 LNHDA, CDR2 SQIVND (reference sequence). This CDR3 is 14 amino acids long. The gene calls are TRBV19 and TRBJ2-1; TRBD2 matches at 13 bases. The sample was blood, taken from a patient whose treatment included radiotherapy and nephrectomy. The TCR comes from a woman in her sixties or seventies with renal cell carcinoma. The CDR3 is CATLLAGGIGEQFF. For the CDR3, the DNA is TGTGCCACCCTACTAGCGGGAGGGATTGGTGAGCAGTTCTTC.